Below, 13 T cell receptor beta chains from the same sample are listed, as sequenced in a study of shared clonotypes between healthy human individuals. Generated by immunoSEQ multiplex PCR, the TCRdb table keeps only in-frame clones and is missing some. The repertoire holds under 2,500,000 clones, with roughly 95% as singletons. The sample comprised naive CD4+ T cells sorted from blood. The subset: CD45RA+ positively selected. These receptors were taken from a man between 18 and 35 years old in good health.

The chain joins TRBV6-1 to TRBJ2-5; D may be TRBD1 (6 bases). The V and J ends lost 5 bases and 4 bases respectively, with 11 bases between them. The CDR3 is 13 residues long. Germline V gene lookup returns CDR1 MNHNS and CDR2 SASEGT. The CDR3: CASSSTGPETQYF. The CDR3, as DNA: TGTGCCAGCAGTTCTACAGGGCCAGAGACCCAGTACTTC.

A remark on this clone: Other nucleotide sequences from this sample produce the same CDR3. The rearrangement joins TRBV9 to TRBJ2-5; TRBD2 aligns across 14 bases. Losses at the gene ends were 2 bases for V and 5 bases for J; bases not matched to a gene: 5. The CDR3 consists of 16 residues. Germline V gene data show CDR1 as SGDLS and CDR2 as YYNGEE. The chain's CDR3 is CASSVGTSGSWETQYF. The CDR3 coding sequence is TGTGCCAGCAGCGTGGGGACTAGCGGGAGCTGGGAGACCCAGTACTTC.

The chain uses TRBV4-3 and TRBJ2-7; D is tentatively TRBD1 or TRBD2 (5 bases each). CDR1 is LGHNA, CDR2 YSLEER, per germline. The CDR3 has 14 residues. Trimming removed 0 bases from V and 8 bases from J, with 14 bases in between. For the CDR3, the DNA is TGCGCCAGCAGCCAAGAACGGGATGGGGGAAAGCAGTACTTC. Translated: CASSQERDGGKQYF.

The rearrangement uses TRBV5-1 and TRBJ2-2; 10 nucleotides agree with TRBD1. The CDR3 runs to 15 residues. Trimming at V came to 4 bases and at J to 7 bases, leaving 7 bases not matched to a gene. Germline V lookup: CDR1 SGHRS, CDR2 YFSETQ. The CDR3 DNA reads TGCGCCAGCAGCACGACAGGGGGCGCGGGCGGGGAGCTGTTTTTT. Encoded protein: CASSTTGGAGGELFF.

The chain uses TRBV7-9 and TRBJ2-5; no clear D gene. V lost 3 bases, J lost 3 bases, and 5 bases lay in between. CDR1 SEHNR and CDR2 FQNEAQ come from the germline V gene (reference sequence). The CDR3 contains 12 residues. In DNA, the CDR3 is TGTGCCAGCAGCTTCACAGAAGAGACCCAGTACTTC. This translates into CASSFTEETQYF.

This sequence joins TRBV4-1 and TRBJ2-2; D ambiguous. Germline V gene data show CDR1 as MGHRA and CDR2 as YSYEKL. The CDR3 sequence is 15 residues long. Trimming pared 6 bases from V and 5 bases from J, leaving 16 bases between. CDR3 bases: TGCGCCAGCAGTGGCGGAGCCTCTTGGACCGGGGAGCTGTTTTTT. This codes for CASSGGASWTGELFF.

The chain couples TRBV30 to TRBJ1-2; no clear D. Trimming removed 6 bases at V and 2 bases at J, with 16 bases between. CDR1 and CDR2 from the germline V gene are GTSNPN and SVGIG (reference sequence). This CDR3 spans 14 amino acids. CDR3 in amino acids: CACRAPEKNYGYTF. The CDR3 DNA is TGTGCCTGCCGGGCTCCGGAGAAAAACTATGGCTACACCTTC.

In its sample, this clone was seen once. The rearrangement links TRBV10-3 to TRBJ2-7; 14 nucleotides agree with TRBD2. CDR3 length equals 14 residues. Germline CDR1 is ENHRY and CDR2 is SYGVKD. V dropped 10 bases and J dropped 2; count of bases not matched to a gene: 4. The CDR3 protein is CATGTSGGPYEQYF. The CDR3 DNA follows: TGTGCCACCGGGACTAGCGGGGGACCCTACGAGCAGTACTTC.

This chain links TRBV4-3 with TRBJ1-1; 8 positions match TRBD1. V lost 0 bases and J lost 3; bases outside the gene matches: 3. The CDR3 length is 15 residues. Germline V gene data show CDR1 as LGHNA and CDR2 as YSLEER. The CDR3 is CASSQETGGDTEAFF. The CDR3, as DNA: TGCGCCAGCAGCCAAGAAACAGGGGGGGACACTGAAGCTTTCTTT.

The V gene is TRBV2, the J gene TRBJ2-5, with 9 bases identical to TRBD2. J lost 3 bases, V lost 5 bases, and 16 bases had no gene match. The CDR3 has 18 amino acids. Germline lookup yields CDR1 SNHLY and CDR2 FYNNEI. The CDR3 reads CASSYPRAGGRPEETQYF. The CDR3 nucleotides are TGTGCCAGCAGTTACCCCCGAGCGGGGGGTCGGCCAGAAGAGACCCAGTACTTC.

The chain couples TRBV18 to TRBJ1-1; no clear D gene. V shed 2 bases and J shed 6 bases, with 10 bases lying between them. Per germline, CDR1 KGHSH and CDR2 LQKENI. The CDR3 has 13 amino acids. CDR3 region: CASSPFSPPEAFF. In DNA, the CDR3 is TGTGCCAGCTCACCATTCTCTCCTCCTGAAGCTTTCTTT. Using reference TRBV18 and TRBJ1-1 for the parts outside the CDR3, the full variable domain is NAGVMQNPRHLVRRRGQEARLRCSPMKGHSHVYWYRQLPEEGLKFMVYLQKENIIDESGMPKERFSAEFPKEGPSILRIQQVVRGDSAAYFCASSPFSPPEAFFGQGTRLTVV.

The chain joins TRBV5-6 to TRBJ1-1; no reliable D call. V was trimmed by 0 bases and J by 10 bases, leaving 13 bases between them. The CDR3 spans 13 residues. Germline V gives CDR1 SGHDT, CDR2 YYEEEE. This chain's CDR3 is CASSLAVGSGAFF. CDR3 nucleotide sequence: TGTGCCAGCAGCTTGGCGGTGGGGTCGGGAGCTTTCTTT.

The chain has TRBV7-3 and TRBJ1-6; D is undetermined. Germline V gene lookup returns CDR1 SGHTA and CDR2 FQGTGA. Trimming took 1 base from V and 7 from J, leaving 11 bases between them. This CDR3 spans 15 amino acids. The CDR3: CASSLRPDANSPLHF. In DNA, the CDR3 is TGTGCCAGCAGCTTAAGACCGGACGCGAATTCACCCCTCCACTTT.